This T cell receptor (beta chain) was sequenced during a study of vaccination and CD4 T cells after COVID-19. About the research overall: Convalescents were six males and four females, two of them Hispanic.

Time point described: late sampling 161 to 241 days after vaccination in three convalescent patients. Described treatment: approximately 9-day PBMC culture with coronavirus spike peptide pools or control peptides (ViraFEST assay). This clonotype was seen a handful of times. Its matching antigen is unknown. Cultured CD4+ T cell DNA underwent sequencing with the Oncomine TCR Beta short-read assay. Once CD4+ T cells had been cultured, genomic DNA was extracted from them. TCRdb reprocessed the PCR reads via MiXCR and lists one record per CDR3 protein. Of more than 20,000 distinct CDR3 sequences detected, 32% appear once; the ten largest clones hold about an eighth. Overall study findings and caveats: 304 of 307 vaccine-specific clones from convalescent patients were spike mono-reactive.

The germline V gene has CDR1 SGHTA and CDR2 FQGTGA. This CDR3 has 13 amino acids. The germline V and J ends were trimmed by 2 bases and 12 bases, with 14 bases remaining between them. The TCR originated in a human donor who had recovered from COVID-19. The rearrangement uses TRBV7-3 and TRBJ2-1, with D maybe TRBD2 (5 bases). This sample comprised CD4+ T cells from blood, cultured in vitro, obtained about 7 months after SARS-CoV-2 vaccination. The CDR3 DNA sequence: TGTGCCAGCAGCTTAGCCGGACTTACCCGGCAGTTCTTC. It encodes CASSLAGLTRQFF.